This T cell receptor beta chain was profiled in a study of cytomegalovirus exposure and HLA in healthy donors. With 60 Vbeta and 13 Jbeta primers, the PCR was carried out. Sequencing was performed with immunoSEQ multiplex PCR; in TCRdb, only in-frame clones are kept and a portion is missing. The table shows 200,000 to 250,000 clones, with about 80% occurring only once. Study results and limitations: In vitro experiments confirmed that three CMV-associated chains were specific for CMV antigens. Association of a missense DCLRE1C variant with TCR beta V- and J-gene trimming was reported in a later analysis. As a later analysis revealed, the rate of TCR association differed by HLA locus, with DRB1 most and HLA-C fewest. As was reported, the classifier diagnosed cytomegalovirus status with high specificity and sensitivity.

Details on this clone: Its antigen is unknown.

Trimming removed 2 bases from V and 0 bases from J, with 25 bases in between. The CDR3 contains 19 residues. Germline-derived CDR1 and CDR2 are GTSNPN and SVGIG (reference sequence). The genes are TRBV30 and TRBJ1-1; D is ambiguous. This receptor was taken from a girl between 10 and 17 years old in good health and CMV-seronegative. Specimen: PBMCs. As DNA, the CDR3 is TGTGCCTGGAGTCTTCCCCCCTCGGGAGTGCCATCCATGAACACTGAAGCTTTCTTT. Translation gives CAWSLPPSGVPSMNTEAFF. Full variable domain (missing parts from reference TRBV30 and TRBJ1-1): SQTIHQWPATLVQPVGSPLSLECTVEGTSNPNLYWYRQAAGRGLQLLFYSVGIGQISSEVPQNLSASRPQDRQFILSSKKLLLSDSGFYLCAWSLPPSGVPSMNTEAFFGQGTRLTVV.